This T cell receptor (beta chain) was captured by sequencing in a study of patients and donors after allogeneic stem cell transplantation. Germline V gene lookup returns CDR1 SGDLS and CDR2 YYNGEE. CDR3 size: 14 residues. Trimming stripped 0 bases from V and 4 bases from J, with 10 bases between. TCRdb itself ran the RT-PCR reads through MiXCR, one entry per CDR3 protein. The sample consists of 800,000 to 1,000,000 distinct CDR3 sequences, approximately 18% of them appearing once. In this sample, this clonotype turned up a few times. The receptor was derived from a human donor who was either an allogeneic HSCT recipient or a stem cell or donor lymphocyte infusion donor (not recorded which). It is not recorded whose cells these are; they may come from a transplant donor. The V call is TRBV9, the J call TRBJ1-1, with a tentative D call TRBD1 (6 bases). The source material was blood, either unsorted or a sorted T cell fraction (not recorded which). The CDR3 DNA sequence: TGTGCCAGCAGCGTAGCCGGACAGCCCACTGAAGCTTTCTTT. Amino acid sequence: CASSVAGQPTEAFF.